Following are 2 T cell receptor beta chains from one sample sequenced in a study of beta chain features in type 1 diabetes. These receptors are not linked to any known antigen. Sequencing targeted expressed TCRB transcripts, as all isolated RNA had been reverse transcribed. Here immunoSEQ multiplex PCR was the method, and the copy in TCRdb shows in-frame clones only, minus some. The top ten clones hold around 0.04% of a sample with about 660,000 clones, more than 12% of them seen once. Whole-study findings and limits: Type 1 diabetes patients had TCRB CDR3s that were shorter (moderately but significantly so) in all four CD4+ subsets.

The sequenced sample was naive CD4+ T cells from blood. The receptors were sampled from a young man with type 1 diabetes.

In this sample, this clone turned up a few times. V usage is TRBV2 and J usage is TRBJ2-1, with 13 bases aligning to TRBD2. The CDR3 totals 15 residues. J lost 6 bases, V lost 6 bases, and 5 bases had no gene match. The germline gives CDR1 SNHLY, CDR2 FYNNEI. CDR3 in DNA: TGTGCCAGCAGGCCCACTAGCGGGAGGGCCAATGAGCAGTTCTTC. Its translation is CASRPTSGRANEQFF.

This sequence joins TRBV7-3 and TRBJ2-3; tentatively, D is TRBD2 (6 bases). Trimming cost V 1 base and J 4 bases, with 15 bases left between them. Germline CDR1 is SGHTA and CDR2 is FQGTGA. There are 16 residues in the CDR3. Written as DNA, the CDR3 is TGTGCCAGCAGCTTAAACCCTAGCGCGATGGCAGATACGCAGTATTTT. Translated, it gives CASSLNPSAMADTQYF.